This T cell receptor beta chain stems from a study of cytomegalovirus exposure and HLA in healthy donors. PCR was performed using 60 Vbeta and 13 Jbeta primers. The assay was immunoSEQ multiplex PCR, and TCRdb's table has in-frame clones only and misses some. Of tens of thousands of clones listed, 55% to 70% are singletons. The CDR3 loop spans 18 amino acids. CDR1 and CDR2 from the germline V gene are MDHEN and SYDVKM. The study, taken as a whole, reports: Sequencing likely generated an artifact that appeared as a cluster of highly shared sequence variants. A prior analysis recorded that most TCR beta V segments were productive about 90% or about 30% of the time. Differences between HLA loci emerged in a later analysis of TCR association rates, with DRB1 most and HLA-C fewest.

Points on this clone: Its matching antigen is unknown. An end of the junction differs from the germline gene, which may be a read error. Other DNA sequences in this sample translate to the same CDR3.

The receptor's source is a woman in her 40s in good health and CMV-seropositive. Sequencing was performed on PBMCs. The V call is TRBV28, the J call TRBJ1-4, with 8 positions matching TRBD1. CDR3 coding DNA: TGTGCCAGCACCCCCCACTCGGCGTCGGGACAGGATTATGAAAAACTCTTTTTT. This codes for CASTPHSASGQDYEKLFF.